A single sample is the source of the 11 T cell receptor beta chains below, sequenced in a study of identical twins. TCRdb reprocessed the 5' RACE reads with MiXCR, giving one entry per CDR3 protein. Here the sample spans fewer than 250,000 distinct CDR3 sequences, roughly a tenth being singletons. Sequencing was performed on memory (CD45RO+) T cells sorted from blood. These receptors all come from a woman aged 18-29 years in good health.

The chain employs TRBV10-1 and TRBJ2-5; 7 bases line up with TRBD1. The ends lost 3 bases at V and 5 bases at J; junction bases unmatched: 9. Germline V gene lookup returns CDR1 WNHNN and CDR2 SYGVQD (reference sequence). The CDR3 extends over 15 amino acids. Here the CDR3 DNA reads TGCGCCAGCAGTGAATTCGGGACAGCGGTGGAGACCCAGTACTTC. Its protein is CASSEFGTAVETQYF.

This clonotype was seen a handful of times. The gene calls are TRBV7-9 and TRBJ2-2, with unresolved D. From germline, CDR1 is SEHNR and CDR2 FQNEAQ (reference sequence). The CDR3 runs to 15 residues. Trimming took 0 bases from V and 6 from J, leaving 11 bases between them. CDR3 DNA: TGTGCCAGCAGCTTAGCCGCGGCGAGGCCCGGGGAGCTGTTTTTT. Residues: CASSLAAARPGELFF.

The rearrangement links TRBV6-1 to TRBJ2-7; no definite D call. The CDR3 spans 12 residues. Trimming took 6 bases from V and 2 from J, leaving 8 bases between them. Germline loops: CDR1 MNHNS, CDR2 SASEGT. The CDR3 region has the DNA TGTGCCAGCAGGACTTTAACCTACGAGCAGTACTTC. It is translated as CASRTLTYEQYF.

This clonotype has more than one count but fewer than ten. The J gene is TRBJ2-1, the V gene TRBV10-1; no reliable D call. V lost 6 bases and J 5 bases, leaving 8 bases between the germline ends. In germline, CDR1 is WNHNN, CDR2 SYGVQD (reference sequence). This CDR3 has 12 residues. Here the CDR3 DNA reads TGCGCCAGCAGATCATCGAACAATGAGCAGTTCTTC. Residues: CASRSSNNEQFF.

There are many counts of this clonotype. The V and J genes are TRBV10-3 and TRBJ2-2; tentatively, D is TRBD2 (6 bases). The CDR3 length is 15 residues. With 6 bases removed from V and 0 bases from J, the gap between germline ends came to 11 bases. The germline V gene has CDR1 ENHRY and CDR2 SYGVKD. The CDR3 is CAIRASESNTGELFF. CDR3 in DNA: TGTGCCATCAGGGCTAGCGAATCGAACACCGGGGAGCTGTTTTTT.

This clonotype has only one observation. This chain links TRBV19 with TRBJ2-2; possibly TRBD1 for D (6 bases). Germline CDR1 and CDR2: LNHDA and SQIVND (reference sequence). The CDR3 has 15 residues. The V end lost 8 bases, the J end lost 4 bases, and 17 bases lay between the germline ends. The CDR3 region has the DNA TGTGCCAGTTTAATGTTCAGGGGCAGCACCGGGGAGCTGTTTTTT. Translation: CASLMFRGSTGELFF.

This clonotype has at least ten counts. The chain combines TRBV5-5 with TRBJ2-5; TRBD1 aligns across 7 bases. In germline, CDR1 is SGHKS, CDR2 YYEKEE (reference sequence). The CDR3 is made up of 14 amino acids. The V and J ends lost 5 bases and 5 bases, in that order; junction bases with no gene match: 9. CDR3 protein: CASREQTGSETQYF. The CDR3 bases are TGTGCCAGCAGGGAACAGACAGGGTCCGAGACCCAGTACTTC.

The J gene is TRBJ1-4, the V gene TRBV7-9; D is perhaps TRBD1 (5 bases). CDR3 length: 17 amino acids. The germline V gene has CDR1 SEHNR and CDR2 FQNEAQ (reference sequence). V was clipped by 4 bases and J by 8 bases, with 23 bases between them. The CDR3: CASSSSWGTGDREKLFF. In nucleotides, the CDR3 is TGTGCCAGCAGCTCGTCCTGGGGGACCGGGGATAGGGAAAAACTGTTTTTT.

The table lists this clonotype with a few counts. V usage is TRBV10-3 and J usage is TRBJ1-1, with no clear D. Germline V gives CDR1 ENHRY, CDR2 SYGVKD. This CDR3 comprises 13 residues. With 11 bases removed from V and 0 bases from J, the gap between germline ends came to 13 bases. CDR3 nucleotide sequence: TGTGCCCTAAAGGAGGATTTGAACACTGAAGCTTTCTTT. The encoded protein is CALKEDLNTEAFF.

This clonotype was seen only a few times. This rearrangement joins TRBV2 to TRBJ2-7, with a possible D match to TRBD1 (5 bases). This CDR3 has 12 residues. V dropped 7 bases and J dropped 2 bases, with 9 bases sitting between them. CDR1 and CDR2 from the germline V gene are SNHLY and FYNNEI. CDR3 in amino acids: CASKGQAYEQYF. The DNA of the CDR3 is TGTGCCAGCAAGGGGCAGGCCTACGAGCAGTACTTC.

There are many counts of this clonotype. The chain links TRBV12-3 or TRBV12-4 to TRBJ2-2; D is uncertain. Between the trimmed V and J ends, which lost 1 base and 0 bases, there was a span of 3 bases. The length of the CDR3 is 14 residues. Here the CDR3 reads CASSLGANTGELFF. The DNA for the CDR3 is TGTGCCAGCAGTTTAGGTGCGAACACCGGGGAGCTGTTTTTT.